Listed here are 2 T cell receptor beta chains from one sample, sequenced in a study of Ad26.COV2.S vaccination and SARS-CoV-2 variants. Method: immunoSEQ multiplex PCR; TCRdb's copy keeps in-frame clones and lacks some. This sample carries some 300,000 clones, about 86% of them seen once, and the ten largest clones take approximately 1.9%. Treatment noted: roughly 20 received Ad26.COV2.S at low or high dose, single or two shots; roughly 5 received placebo; per-sample allocation not given. The samples were gathered on day 63 after the first injection of vaccine or placebo. Here the sequenced sample was peripheral blood, taken in a trial of Ad26.COV2.S vaccine versus placebo. These TCRs come from a person between 18 and 59 years old who received the Ad26.COV2.S COVID-19 vaccine or a placebo.

This rearrangement joins TRBV4-2 to TRBJ2-1, with TRBD2 identical over 13 bases. This CDR3 has 17 amino acids. The V segment lost 2 bases and the J segment 5 bases; nucleotides outside the gene matches: 6. Germline CDR1 is LGHNA and CDR2 is YNFKEQ. CDR3 sequence reads: CASSQTKTSGRNNEQFF. In DNA form, the CDR3 reads TGTGCCAGCAGCCAAACAAAGACTAGCGGGAGGAACAATGAGCAGTTCTTC.

The chain combines TRBV19 with TRBJ1-5; D is possibly TRBD1 (6 bases). The germline CDR1 and CDR2 sequences are LNHDA and SQIVND (reference sequence). The CDR3 is made up of 14 amino acids. The V gene lost 8 bases and the J gene lost 3 bases, with 14 bases spanning the gap. The CDR3 is CASGLTGYNQPQHF. The DNA for the CDR3 is TGTGCCAGTGGATTAACAGGGTACAATCAGCCCCAGCATTTT.